This T cell receptor (beta chain) was obtained from a study of T-cell memory formation after mild COVID-19. Background on the study: In these data, TCR clusters were largely donor specific.

This CDR3 spans 14 amino acids. The germline V and J ends were trimmed by 5 bases and 5 bases, with 15 bases remaining between them. In germline, CDR1 is SEHNR, CDR2 FQNEAQ (reference sequence). Only a few counts were recorded for this clonotype. TCRdb passed the 5' RACE reads through MiXCR, listing each CDR3 protein once. The sample carries hundreds of thousands of distinct CDR3 sequences, under 20% recorded once. The V call is TRBV7-9, the J call TRBJ2-5; D is perhaps TRBD1 or TRBD2 (5 bases each). This TCR derives from a man aged 18 to 35 who had mild COVID-19 (a few samples of this study predate the infection). Cell type and time point are not known. Sequencing was performed on PBMCs or a T cell subset sorted from them (not recorded which). CDR3 bases: TGTGCCAGCAGCCCAACTACTAGGGGCGAGACCCAGTACTTC. Translation: CASSPTTRGETQYF.